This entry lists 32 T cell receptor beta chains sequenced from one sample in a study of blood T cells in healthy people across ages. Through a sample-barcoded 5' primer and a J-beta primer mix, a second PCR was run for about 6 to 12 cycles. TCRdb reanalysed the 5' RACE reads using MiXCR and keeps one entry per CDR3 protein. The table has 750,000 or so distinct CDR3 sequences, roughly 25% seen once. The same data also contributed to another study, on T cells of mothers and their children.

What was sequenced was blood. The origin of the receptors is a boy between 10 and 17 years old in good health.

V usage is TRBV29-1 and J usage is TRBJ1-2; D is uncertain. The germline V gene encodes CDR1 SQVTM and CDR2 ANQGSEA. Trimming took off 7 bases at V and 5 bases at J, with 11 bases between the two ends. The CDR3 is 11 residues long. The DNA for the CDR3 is TGCAGCGGGCGTTATGGATATGGCTACACCTTC. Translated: CSGRYGYGYTF. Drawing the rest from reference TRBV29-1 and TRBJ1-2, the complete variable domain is SAVISQKPSRDICQRGTSLTIQCQVDSQVTMMFWYRQQPGQSLTLIATANQGSEATYESGFVIDKFPISRPNLTFSTLTVSNMSPEDSSIYLCSGRYGYGYTFGSGTRLTVV.

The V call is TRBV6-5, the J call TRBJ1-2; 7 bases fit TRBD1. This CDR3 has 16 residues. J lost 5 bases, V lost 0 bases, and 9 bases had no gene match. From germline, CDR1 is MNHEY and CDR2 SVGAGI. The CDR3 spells CASSYSAGQTVYGYTF. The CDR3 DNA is TGTGCCAGCAGTTACTCGGCGGGACAGACAGTATATGGCTACACCTTC.

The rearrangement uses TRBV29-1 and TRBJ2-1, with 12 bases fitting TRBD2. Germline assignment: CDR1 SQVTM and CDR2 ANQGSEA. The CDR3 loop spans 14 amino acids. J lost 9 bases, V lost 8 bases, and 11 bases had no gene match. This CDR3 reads CSIASGRAWGEQFF. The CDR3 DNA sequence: TGCAGCATAGCTAGCGGGAGGGCCTGGGGTGAGCAGTTCTTC.

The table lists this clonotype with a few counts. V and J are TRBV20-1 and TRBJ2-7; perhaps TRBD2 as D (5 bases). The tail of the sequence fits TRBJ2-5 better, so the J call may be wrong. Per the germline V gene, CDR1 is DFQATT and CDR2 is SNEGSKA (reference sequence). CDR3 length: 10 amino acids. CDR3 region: CSAGLETQYF. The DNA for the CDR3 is TGCAGTGCTGGACTGGAGACCCAGTACTTC.

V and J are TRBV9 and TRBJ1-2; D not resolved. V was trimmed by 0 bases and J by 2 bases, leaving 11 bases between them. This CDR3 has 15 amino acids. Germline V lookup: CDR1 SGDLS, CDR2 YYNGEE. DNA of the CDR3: TGTGCCAGCAGCGTAGGGGTGGAAGTGAACTATGGCTACACCTTC. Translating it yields CASSVGVEVNYGYTF.

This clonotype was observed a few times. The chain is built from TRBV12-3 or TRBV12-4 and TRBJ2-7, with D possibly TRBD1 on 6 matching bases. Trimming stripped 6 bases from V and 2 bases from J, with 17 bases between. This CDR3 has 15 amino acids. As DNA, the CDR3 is TGTGCCAGCAGCCCCATCGCGAGGACAGCCTACGAGCAGTACTTC. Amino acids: CASSPIARTAYEQYF.

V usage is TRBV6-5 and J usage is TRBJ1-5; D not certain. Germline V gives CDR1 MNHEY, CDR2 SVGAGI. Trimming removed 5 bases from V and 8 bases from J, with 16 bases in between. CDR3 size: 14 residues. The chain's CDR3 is CASSPIDWSEPQHF. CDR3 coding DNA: TGTGCCAGCAGTCCTATTGATTGGTCTGAGCCCCAGCATTTT.

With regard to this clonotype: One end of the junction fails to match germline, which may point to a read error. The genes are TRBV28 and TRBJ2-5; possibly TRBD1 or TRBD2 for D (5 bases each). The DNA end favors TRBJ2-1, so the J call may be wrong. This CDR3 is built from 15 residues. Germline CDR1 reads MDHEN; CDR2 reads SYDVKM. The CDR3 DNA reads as TGTGCCAGCGGGAGCGGACACAAGGAGGTAGATGAACAGTTCTTC. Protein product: CASGSGHKEVDEQFF.

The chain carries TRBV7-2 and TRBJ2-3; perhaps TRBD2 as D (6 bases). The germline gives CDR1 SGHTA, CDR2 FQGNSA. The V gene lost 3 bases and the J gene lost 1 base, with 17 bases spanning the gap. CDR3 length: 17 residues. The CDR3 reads CASSFSSVMGGTDTQYF. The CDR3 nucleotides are TGTGCCAGCAGCTTCTCTAGCGTGATGGGGGGCACAGATACGCAGTATTTT.

The CDR3 bases are TGTGCCAGTGGGACAATAAGACAGTCACGGACTGAAGCTTTCTTT. Protein product: CASGTIRQSRTEAFF. The V gene is TRBV19, the J gene TRBJ1-1; perhaps TRBD1 as D (6 bases). Trimming took 8 bases from V and 5 from J, leaving 21 bases between them. The CDR3 is 15 amino acids. Looked up from germline, CDR1 is LNHDA and CDR2 is SQIVND (reference sequence).

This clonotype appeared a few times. CDR3 sequence reads: CATSRDMRQAIYF. DNA for the CDR3: TGTGCCACCAGCAGAGATATGAGGCAGGCAATATATTTT. The V gene is TRBV15, the J gene TRBJ1-3; D is unclear. Trimming left V 0 bases short and J 13 bases short, with 13 bases between. CDR3 length: 13 residues. CDR1 and CDR2 (germline): LNHNV, YYDKDF (reference sequence).

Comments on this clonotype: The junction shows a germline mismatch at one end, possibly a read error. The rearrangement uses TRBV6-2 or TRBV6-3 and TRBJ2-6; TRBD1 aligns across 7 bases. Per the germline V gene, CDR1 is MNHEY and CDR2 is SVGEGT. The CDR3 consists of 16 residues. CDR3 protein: CASSTGAISGASVLTF. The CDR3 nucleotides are TGTGCCAGCAGTACAGGGGCGATCTCTGGGGCCAGCGTCCTGACTTTC.

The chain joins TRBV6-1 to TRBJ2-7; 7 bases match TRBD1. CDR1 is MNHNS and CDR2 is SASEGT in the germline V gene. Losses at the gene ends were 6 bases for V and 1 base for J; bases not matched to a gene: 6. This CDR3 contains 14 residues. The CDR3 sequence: CASRGTDRSYEQYF. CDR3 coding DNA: TGTGCCAGCAGGGGGACAGATCGTTCCTACGAGCAGTACTTC.

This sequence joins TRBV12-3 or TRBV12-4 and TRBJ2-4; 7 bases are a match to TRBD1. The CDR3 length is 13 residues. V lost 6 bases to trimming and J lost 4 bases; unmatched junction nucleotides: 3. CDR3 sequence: CASRPGQKNIQYF. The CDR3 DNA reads TGTGCCAGCAGACCGGGACAGAAAAACATTCAGTACTTC.

DNA of the CDR3: TGTGCCAGCAGCCCCTCGGGGGTCTCAACTGAAAAACTGTTTTTT. Amino acids: CASSPSGVSTEKLFF. The chain employs TRBV3-1 and TRBJ1-4; D may be TRBD1 (5 bases). The CDR3 length is 15 residues. Germline CDR1 LGHDT, CDR2 YNNKEL (reference sequence). V lost 4 bases to trimming and J lost 7 bases, with 16 bases between them.

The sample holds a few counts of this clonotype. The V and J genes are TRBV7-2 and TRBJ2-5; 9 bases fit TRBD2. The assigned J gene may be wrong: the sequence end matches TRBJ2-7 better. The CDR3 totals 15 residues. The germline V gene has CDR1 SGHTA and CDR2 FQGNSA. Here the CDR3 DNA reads TGTGCCAGCAGCTCAAGCGGGGGGCTTTCCTACGAGCAGTACTTC. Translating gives CASSSSGGLSYEQYF.

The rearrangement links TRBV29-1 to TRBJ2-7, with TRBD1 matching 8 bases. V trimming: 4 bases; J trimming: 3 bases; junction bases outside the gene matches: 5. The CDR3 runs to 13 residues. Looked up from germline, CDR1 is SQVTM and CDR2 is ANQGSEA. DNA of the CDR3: TGCAGCGTTGTAACAGGGGGATACTACGAGCAGTACTTC. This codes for CSVVTGGYYEQYF.

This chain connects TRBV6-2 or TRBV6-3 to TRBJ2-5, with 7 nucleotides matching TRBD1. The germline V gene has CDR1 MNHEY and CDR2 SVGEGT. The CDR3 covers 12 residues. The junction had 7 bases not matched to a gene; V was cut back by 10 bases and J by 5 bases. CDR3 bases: TGTGCCACCAAGGGGGCTGGGGAGACCCAGTACTTC. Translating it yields CATKGAGETQYF.

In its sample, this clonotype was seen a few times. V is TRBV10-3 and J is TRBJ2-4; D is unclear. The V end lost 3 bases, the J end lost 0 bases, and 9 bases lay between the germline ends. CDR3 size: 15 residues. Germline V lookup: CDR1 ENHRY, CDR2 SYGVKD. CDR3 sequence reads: CAISDGNLAKNIQYF. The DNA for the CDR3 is TGTGCCATCAGTGATGGAAATCTAGCCAAAAACATTCAGTACTTC.

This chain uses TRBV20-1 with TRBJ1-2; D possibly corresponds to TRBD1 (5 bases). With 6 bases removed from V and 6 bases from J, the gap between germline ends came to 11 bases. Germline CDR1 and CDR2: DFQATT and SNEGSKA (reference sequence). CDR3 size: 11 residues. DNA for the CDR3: TGCAGTGCCGGAATCAGGGATGGCTACACCTTC. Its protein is CSAGIRDGYTF.

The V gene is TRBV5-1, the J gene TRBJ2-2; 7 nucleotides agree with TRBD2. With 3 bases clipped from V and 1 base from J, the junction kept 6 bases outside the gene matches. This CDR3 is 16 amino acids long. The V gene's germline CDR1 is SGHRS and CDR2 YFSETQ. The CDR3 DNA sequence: TGCGCCAGCAGCTGGGGGGGACCTAAGAACACCGGGGAGCTGTTTTTT. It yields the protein CASSWGGPKNTGELFF.

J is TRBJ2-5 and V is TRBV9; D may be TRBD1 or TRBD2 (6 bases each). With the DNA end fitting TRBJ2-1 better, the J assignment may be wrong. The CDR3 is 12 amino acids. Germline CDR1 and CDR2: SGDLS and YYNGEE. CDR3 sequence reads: CASSVGGAEQFF. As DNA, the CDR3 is TGTGCCAGCAGCGTAGGGGGGGCTGAGCAGTTCTTC.

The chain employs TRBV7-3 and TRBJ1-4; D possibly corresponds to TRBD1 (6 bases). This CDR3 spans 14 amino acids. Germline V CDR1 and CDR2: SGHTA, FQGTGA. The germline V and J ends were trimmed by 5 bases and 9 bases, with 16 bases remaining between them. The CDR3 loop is CASSVTGGHQKLFF. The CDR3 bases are TGTGCCAGCAGCGTGACAGGAGGGCATCAAAAACTGTTTTTT. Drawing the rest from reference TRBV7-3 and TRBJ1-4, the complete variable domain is GAGVSQTPSNKVTEKGKYVELRCDPISGHTALYWYRQSLGQGPEFLIYFQGTGAADDSGLPNDRFFAVRPEGSVSTLKIQRTERGDSAVYLCASSVTGGHQKLFFGSGTQLSVL.

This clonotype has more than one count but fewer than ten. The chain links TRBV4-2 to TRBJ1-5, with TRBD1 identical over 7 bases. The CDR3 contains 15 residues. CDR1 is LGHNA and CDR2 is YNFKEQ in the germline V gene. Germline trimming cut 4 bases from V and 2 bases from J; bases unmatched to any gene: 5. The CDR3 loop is CASSRGGTGNQPQHF. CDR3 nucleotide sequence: TGTGCCAGCAGCCGAGGGGGGACAGGCAATCAGCCCCAGCATTTT.

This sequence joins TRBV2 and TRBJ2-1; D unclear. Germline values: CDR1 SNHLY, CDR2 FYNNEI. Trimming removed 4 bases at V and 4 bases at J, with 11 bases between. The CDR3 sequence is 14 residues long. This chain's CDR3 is CASSVISAYNEQFF. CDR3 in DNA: TGTGCCAGCAGTGTCATTTCCGCATACAATGAGCAGTTCTTC.

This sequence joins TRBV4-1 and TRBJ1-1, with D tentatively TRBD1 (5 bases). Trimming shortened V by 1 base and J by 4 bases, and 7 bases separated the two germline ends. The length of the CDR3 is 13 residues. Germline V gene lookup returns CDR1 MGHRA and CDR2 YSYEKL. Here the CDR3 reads CASSQVGVTEAFF. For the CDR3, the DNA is TGCGCCAGCAGCCAAGTAGGGGTCACTGAAGCTTTCTTT.

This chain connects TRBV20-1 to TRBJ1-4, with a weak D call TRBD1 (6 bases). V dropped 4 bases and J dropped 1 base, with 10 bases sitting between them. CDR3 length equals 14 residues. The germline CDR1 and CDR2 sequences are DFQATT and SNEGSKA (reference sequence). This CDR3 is CSATWTETNEKLFF. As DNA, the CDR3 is TGCAGTGCTACTTGGACAGAAACTAATGAAAAACTGTTTTTT.

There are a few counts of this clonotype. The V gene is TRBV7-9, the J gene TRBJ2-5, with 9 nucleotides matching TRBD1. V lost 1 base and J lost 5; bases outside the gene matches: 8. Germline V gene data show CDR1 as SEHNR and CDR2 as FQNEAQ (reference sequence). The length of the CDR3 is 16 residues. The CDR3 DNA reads TGTGCCAGCAGCTTAGTTCTGGGACAGGGTGCGGAGACCCAGTACTTC. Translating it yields CASSLVLGQGAETQYF.

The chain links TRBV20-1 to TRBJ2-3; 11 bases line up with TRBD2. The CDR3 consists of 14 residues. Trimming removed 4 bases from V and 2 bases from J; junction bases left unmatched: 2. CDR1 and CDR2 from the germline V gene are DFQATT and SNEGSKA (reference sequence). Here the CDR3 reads CSANSGGATDTQYF. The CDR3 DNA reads TGCAGTGCTAATAGCGGGGGGGCCACAGATACGCAGTATTTT.

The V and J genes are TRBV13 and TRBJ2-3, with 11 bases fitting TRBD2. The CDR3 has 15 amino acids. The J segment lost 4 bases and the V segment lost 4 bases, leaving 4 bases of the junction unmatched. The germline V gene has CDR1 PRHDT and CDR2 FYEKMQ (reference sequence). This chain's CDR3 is CASSSGTSGSDTQYF. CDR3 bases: TGTGCCAGCAGCTCCGGGACTAGCGGTTCAGATACGCAGTATTTT.

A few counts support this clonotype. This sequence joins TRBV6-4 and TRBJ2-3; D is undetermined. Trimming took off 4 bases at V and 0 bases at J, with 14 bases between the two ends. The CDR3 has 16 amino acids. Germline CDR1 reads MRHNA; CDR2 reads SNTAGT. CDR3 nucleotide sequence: TGTGCCAGCAGTGCCTCAGAGTTCTTAAGCACAGATACGCAGTATTTT. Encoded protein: CASSASEFLSTDTQYF.

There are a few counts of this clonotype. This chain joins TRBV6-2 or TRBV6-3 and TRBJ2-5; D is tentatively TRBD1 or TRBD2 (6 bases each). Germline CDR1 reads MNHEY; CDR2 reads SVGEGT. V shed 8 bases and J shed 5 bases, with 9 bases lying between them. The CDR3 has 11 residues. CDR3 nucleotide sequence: TGTGCCAGCGGGGGGCGTGAGACCCAGTACTTC. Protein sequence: CASGGRETQYF.